These 29 T cell receptor beta chains originate from one sample sequenced in a study of immune evolution from preneoplasia to lung adenocarcinoma. Produced via immunoSEQ multiplex PCR; TCRdb's table is partial and in-frame only. The sample has some 16,000 clones, 75% to 90% seen once. What was sequenced was FFPE invasive lung adenocarcinoma tissue. These receptor sequences come from a person aged 65 to 85 with invasive lung adenocarcinoma.

The chain recombines TRBV2 with TRBJ1-1; D gene ambiguous. The germline CDR1 and CDR2 sequences are SNHLY and FYNNEI. The CDR3 is 14 residues long. V was shortened by 0 bases and J by 1 base, with 6 bases between the two germline ends. This chain's CDR3 is CASSEAPQNTEAFF. The CDR3 DNA reads TGTGCCAGCAGTGAAGCCCCGCAGAACACTGAAGCTTTCTTT.

This chain links TRBV4-2 with TRBJ2-3, with no clear D. This CDR3 spans 13 amino acids. Trimming took off 4 bases at V and 2 bases at J, with 7 bases between the two ends. Germline assignment: CDR1 LGHNA and CDR2 YNFKEQ. The CDR3 protein is CASSPSLTDTQYF. CDR3 DNA sequence: TGTGCCAGCAGCCCCTCACTCACAGATACGCAGTATTTT.

This clone was detected only once. The chain carries TRBV7-9 and TRBJ1-1; 8 nucleotides align to TRBD1. There are 13 residues in the CDR3. In germline, CDR1 is SEHNR, CDR2 FQNEAQ (reference sequence). V was clipped by 8 bases and J by 1 base; unmatched bases: 3. The CDR3 protein is CASSGGWNTEAFF. The CDR3 bases are TGTGCCAGCTCAGGGGGCTGGAACACTGAAGCTTTCTTT.

This chain connects TRBV19 to TRBJ2-3; TRBD2 is a possible D gene (5 bases). Germline lookup yields CDR1 LNHDA and CDR2 SQIVND (reference sequence). Trimming took off 1 base at V and 5 bases at J, with 16 bases between the two ends. The CDR3 covers 16 residues. This CDR3 reads CASSIGRRHVVDTQYF. CDR3 bases: TGTGCCAGTAGTATAGGGCGGAGGCACGTAGTAGATACGCAGTATTTT.

V usage is TRBV7-9 and J usage is TRBJ1-4, with unresolved D. V lost 2 bases and J lost 0, with 7 bases in between. Germline CDR1 reads SEHNR; CDR2 reads FQNEAQ (reference sequence). The CDR3 is 15 residues long. The CDR3 sequence: CASSLLSATNEKLFF. The DNA of the CDR3 is TGTGCCAGCAGCTTACTGTCTGCAACTAATGAAAAACTGTTTTTT.

The rearrangement joins TRBV5-4 to TRBJ2-5; TRBD2 matches 15 bases. The trim removed 2 bases at V and 2 bases at J, leaving 13 bases unmatched. The germline CDR1 and CDR2 sequences are SGHNT and YYREEE (reference sequence). The CDR3 spans 20 residues. The CDR3 region is CASSFGLAGGPSMGQETQYF. The CDR3 bases are TGTGCCAGCAGCTTTGGACTAGCGGGGGGGCCCTCCATGGGTCAAGAGACCCAGTACTTC.

The chain is built from TRBV6-5 and TRBJ2-7; maybe TRBD1 (6 bases). The CDR3 totals 12 residues. The V gene lost 8 bases and the J gene lost 6 bases, with 14 bases spanning the gap. CDR1 is MNHEY, CDR2 SVGAGI, per germline. The CDR3 reads CASRAGAGEQYF. The CDR3 DNA sequence: TGTGCCAGCCGGGCAGGGGCGGGCGAGCAGTACTTC.

The chain is built from TRBV5-1 and TRBJ1-1; tentative D call: TRBD1 (5 bases). Trimming left V 4 bases short and J 5 bases short, with 15 bases between. This CDR3 has 14 residues. CDR1 is SGHRS, CDR2 YFSETQ, per germline. CDR3 loop: CASSQQGGETEAFF. In nucleotides, the CDR3 is TGCGCCAGCAGCCAGCAGGGTGGGGAAACTGAAGCTTTCTTT.

This clone was counted a single time. The rearrangement joins TRBV5-1 to TRBJ1-5, with D unclear. V was shortened by 0 bases and J by 4 bases, with 5 bases between the two germline ends. The CDR3 is 13 residues long. From germline, CDR1 is SGHRS and CDR2 YFSETQ. The CDR3 loop reads CASSLVGNQPQHF. DNA of the CDR3: TGCGCCAGCAGCTTGGTTGGGAATCAGCCCCAGCATTTT.

This chain connects TRBV7-2 to TRBJ2-3, with D perhaps matching TRBD2 (7 bases). Germline CDR1 is SGHTA and CDR2 is FQGNSA. The CDR3 sequence is 15 residues long. V was clipped by 0 bases and J by 6 bases, with 13 bases between them. The CDR3 here is CASSLAGGGPDTQYF. The CDR3 coding sequence is TGTGCCAGCAGCTTAGCGGGGGGGGGCCCCGATACGCAGTATTTT.

The J gene is TRBJ2-7, the V gene TRBV29-1, with a tentative D call TRBD2 (6 bases). The germline V gene encodes CDR1 SQVTM and CDR2 ANQGSEA. The CDR3 spans 12 residues. Trimming removed 5 bases at V and 3 bases at J, with 11 bases between. The CDR3 DNA is TGCAGCGTTCTCCGGCGGGACTACGAGCAGTACTTC. Its translation is CSVLRRDYEQYF.

This clone was counted between two and nine times. The V call is TRBV2, the J call TRBJ2-4; 9 nucleotides line up with TRBD1. J gave up 4 bases and V 1 base, and 2 bases lay outside the gene matches. The CDR3 has 15 residues. From germline, CDR1 is SNHLY and CDR2 FYNNEI. Here the CDR3 DNA reads TGTGCCAGCAGTGAAGTAGGGACAGGGAAAAACATTCAGTACTTC. Residues: CASSEVGTGKNIQYF.

This chain connects TRBV7-8 to TRBJ1-5, with D possibly TRBD1 on 5 matching bases. CDR1 and CDR2 (germline): SGHVS, FQNEAQ. Trimming took 5 bases from V and 0 from J, leaving 8 bases between them. The CDR3 runs to 14 residues. CDR3 loop: CASSQGNSNQPQHF. The CDR3 DNA follows: TGTGCCAGCAGCCAGGGAAATAGCAATCAGCCCCAGCATTTT.

V is TRBV7-2 and J is TRBJ2-7; 8 nucleotides agree with TRBD1. The junction had 8 bases not matched to a gene; V was cut back by 1 base and J by 6 bases. The CDR3 has 15 amino acids. The V gene's germline CDR1 is SGHTA and CDR2 FQGNSA. The CDR3 nucleotides read TGTGCCAGCAGCTTAGGGGGGACAGGATCTGGCGAGCAGTACTTC. Translating it yields CASSLGGTGSGEQYF.

The rearrangement links TRBV5-4 to TRBJ2-5; TRBD1 aligns across 8 bases. Trimming removed 4 bases from V and 4 bases from J; junction bases left unmatched: 3. Germline loops: CDR1 SGHNT, CDR2 YYREEE (reference sequence). This CDR3 is 13 amino acids long. CDR3 sequence: CASSRDRGETQYF. The DNA for the CDR3 is TGTGCCAGCAGCCGAGACAGGGGAGAGACCCAGTACTTC.

CDR3 amino acids: CASSVSGGHTDTQYF. The CDR3 region has the DNA TGTGCCAGCAGCGTTAGCGGGGGTCACACAGATACGCAGTATTTT. The chain links TRBV9 to TRBJ2-3; TRBD2 matches at 9 bases. CDR3 length: 15 residues. With 2 bases clipped from V and 2 bases from J, the junction kept 3 bases outside the gene matches. Germline lookup yields CDR1 SGDLS and CDR2 YYNGEE.

The rearrangement links TRBV28 to TRBJ2-1, with D perhaps TRBD2 (6 bases). CDR3 length equals 15 residues. Germline V CDR1 and CDR2: MDHEN, SYDVKM. The V end was cut by 4 bases, the J end by 0 bases, with 10 bases between. The CDR3 coding sequence is TGTGCCAGCAGTTGGACTACCCCCTCCTACAATGAGCAGTTCTTC. It encodes CASSWTTPSYNEQFF. Complete variable domain (other parts from reference TRBV28 and TRBJ2-1): DVKVTQSSRYLVKRTGEKVFLECVQDMDHENMFWYRQDPGLGLRLIYFSYDVKMKEKGDIPEGYSVSREKKERFSLILESASTNQTSMYLCASSWTTPSYNEQFFGPGTRLTVL.

The V and J genes are TRBV19 and TRBJ2-4, with D unclear. Trimming stripped 1 base from V and 0 bases from J, with 10 bases between. Germline CDR1 reads LNHDA; CDR2 reads SQIVND (reference sequence). The CDR3 has 16 amino acids. The CDR3 region has the DNA TGTGCCAGTAGTATAGGGGCAGCCGTAGCCAAAAACATTCAGTACTTC. It specifies CASSIGAAVAKNIQYF.

The rearrangement uses TRBV7-3 and TRBJ1-2, with 8 nucleotides matching TRBD1. The CDR3 extends over 13 amino acids. Germline loops: CDR1 SGHTA, CDR2 FQGTGA. Germline trimming cut 5 bases from V and 6 bases from J; bases unmatched to any gene: 5. The CDR3 is CASSHTGGNGYTF. The CDR3 DNA reads as TGTGCCAGCAGCCATACAGGGGGAAATGGCTACACCTTC. Variable domain in full (rest from reference TRBV7-3 and TRBJ1-2): GAGVSQTPSNKVTEKGKYVELRCDPISGHTALYWYRQSLGQGPEFLIYFQGTGAADDSGLPNDRFFAVRPEGSVSTLKIQRTERGDSAVYLCASSHTGGNGYTFGSGTRLTVV.

The chain couples TRBV30 to TRBJ2-7, with D possibly TRBD1 on 6 matching bases. Germline V gene sequence: CDR1 GTSNPN, CDR2 SVGIG (reference sequence). CDR3 length: 11 residues. Trimming removed 2 bases from V and 6 bases from J, with 8 bases in between. The DNA for the CDR3 is TGTGCCTGGAGTAAGGGGGTCGAGCAGTACTTC. Translated: CAWSKGVEQYF.

The chain recombines TRBV11-2 with TRBJ2-3; either TRBD1 or TRBD2 may supply D (5 bases each). The germline CDR1 and CDR2 sequences are SGHAT and FQNNGV. The V and J ends lost 5 bases and 5 bases respectively, with 26 bases between them. The CDR3 runs 18 residues. CDR3 DNA: TGTGCCAGCAGCCAGGGTAGAAGCGCGGCTAGCATCGGAGATACGCAGTATTTT. This translates into CASSQGRSAASIGDTQYF.

The rearrangement uses TRBV25-1 and TRBJ2-1; unclear D gene. Germline lookup yields CDR1 MGHDK and CDR2 SYGVNS. V was cut by 5 bases and J by 7 bases, with 9 bases left in between. This CDR3 has 12 residues. Here the CDR3 DNA reads TGTGCCAGCAGTCATGGCGTTAATGAGCAGTTCTTC. Its protein product is CASSHGVNEQFF.

The gene calls are TRBV14 and TRBJ2-7; a possible D gene is TRBD2 (6 bases). The ends were cut back, 4 bases at V and 1 base at J, with 17 bases in the middle. In germline, CDR1 is SGHDN, CDR2 FVKESK. The CDR3 spans 16 residues. CDR3 protein: CASSPLGGAESYEQYF. DNA of the CDR3: TGTGCCAGCAGCCCCCTAGGAGGGGCTGAATCCTACGAGCAGTACTTC. The complete variable domain, with remaining parts taken from reference TRBV14 and TRBJ2-7, reads EAGVTQFPSHSVIEKGQTVTLRCDPISGHDNLYWYRRVMGKEIKFLLHFVKESKQDESGMPNNRFLAERTGGTYSTLKVQPAELEDSGVYFCASSPLGGAESYEQYFGPGTRLTVT.

The chain couples TRBV4-1 to TRBJ2-7; TRBD2 aligns across 7 bases. The CDR3 spans 17 residues. The germline V gene has CDR1 MGHRA and CDR2 YSYEKL. The junction had 14 bases not matched to a gene; V was cut back by 1 base and J by 5 bases. CDR3 residues: CASSQVLGQVGGDEQYF. The DNA for the CDR3 is TGCGCCAGCAGCCAAGTTCTCGGGCAGGTGGGGGGGGACGAGCAGTACTTC.

This clone is labeled medium-sized (0.01 to 0.1%). This sample includes further DNA sequences coding for the same CDR3. The V call is TRBV5-8, the J call TRBJ2-6, with D uncertain. Germline V gene sequence: CDR1 SGHTS, CDR2 YDEGEE. V lost 0 bases and J lost 0, with 4 bases in between. The CDR3 contains 15 residues. CDR3 coding DNA: TGTGCCAGCAGCTTGGAGACCTCTGGGGCCAACGTCCTGACTTTC. It specifies CASSLETSGANVLTF.

Comment on this clone: A junction end diverges from the germline sequence, so it may reflect a read error. The rearrangement uses TRBV7-7 and TRBJ2-3, with TRBD2 as a possible D gene (6 bases). Germline assignment: CDR1 SSHAT and CDR2 FNYEAQ (reference sequence). CDR3 length: 14 residues. The CDR3: CASSAGGSTDTQYF. For the CDR3, the DNA is TGTGCTAGCAGCGCCGGGGGTAGCACAGATACGCAGTATTTT.

This clone was seen only a few times. The chain couples TRBV4-1 to TRBJ2-7; 7 bases match TRBD1. Germline CDR1 and CDR2: MGHRA and YSYEKL. V shed 3 bases, J shed 7 bases, and the junction held 6 bases outside the gene matches. The CDR3 covers 13 residues. The CDR3 here is CASSQDRFREQYF. CDR3 in DNA: TGCGCCAGCAGCCAGGACAGGTTTCGGGAGCAGTACTTC.

The chain has TRBV19 and TRBJ2-3; the D is unclear. CDR1 and CDR2 from the germline V gene are LNHDA and SQIVND (reference sequence). The CDR3 is 16 amino acids. V lost 3 bases to trimming and J lost 0 bases, with 13 bases between them. The CDR3 DNA reads as TGTGCCAGTAGTATTTTTCGGCGGTTAAGCACAGATACGCAGTATTTT. It yields the protein CASSIFRRLSTDTQYF.

In this sample, this clone turned up once. The gene calls are TRBV5-6 and TRBJ2-6; 11 bases line up with TRBD1. J lost 3 bases, V lost 6 bases, and 11 bases had no gene match. The germline gives CDR1 SGHDT, CDR2 YYEEEE. The CDR3 is 18 amino acids. The CDR3 sequence is CASTPVWDRGDGANVLTF. Here the CDR3 DNA reads TGTGCCAGCACACCAGTGTGGGACAGGGGGGATGGGGCCAACGTCCTGACTTTC.